This T cell receptor beta chain was found in a study of T cell changes during pregnancy in multiple sclerosis. Trimming pared 1 base from V and 5 bases from J, leaving 11 bases between. The germline V gene encodes CDR1 SGDLS and CDR2 YYNGEE. This CDR3 is 14 amino acids long. Profiled with immunoSEQ multiplex PCR; TCRdb holds only in-frame clones, not every one. The sample has around 74,000 clones; approximately 90% are singletons. In its sample, this clone was seen a few times. This clonotype was obtained from a female donor with multiple sclerosis, enrolled in a pregnancy study. The gene calls are TRBV9 and TRBJ2-3; possible D gene TRBD2, 5 bases. The input for sequencing was peripheral blood, taken before pregnancy. The CDR3 loop reads CASSVRAEGDTQYF. The CDR3 DNA follows: TGTGCCAGCAGCGTAAGGGCAGAGGGAGATACGCAGTATTTT.